This T cell receptor (beta chain) appears in the sequencing data of a study of shared clonotypes between healthy human individuals. Study in general: Used for every donor were three CD4 naive, three CD4 memory, two CD8 naive and one CD8 memory plate. Study-wide findings and caveats: Naive subsets usually exceeded memory subsets in estimated richness.

A note on this clone: Its antigen is as yet unknown.

V dropped 4 bases and J dropped 2 bases, with 15 bases sitting between them. The germline V gene has CDR1 MNHNS and CDR2 SASEGT. The CDR3 runs to 16 residues. Researchers ran the assay at a deep level. Every immunoSEQ plate was one replicate of a subset's evenly spread DNA. Sequenced by immunoSEQ multiplex PCR; TCRdb stores in-frame clones only, minus some. Of roughly 330,000 clones listed, approximately 79% are singletons. The specimen sequenced was memory CD4+ T cells sorted from blood. Subset denoted: CD45RA-negative fraction. V gene TRBV6-1 combines with J gene TRBJ1-5; the D gene is possibly TRBD1 (5 bases). The receptor was derived from a man between 25 and 39 years old in good health. The CDR3 here is CASSVKSRQRNQPQHF. The CDR3 DNA sequence: TGTGCCAGCAGTGTCAAGTCTAGACAGCGCAATCAGCCCCAGCATTTT.